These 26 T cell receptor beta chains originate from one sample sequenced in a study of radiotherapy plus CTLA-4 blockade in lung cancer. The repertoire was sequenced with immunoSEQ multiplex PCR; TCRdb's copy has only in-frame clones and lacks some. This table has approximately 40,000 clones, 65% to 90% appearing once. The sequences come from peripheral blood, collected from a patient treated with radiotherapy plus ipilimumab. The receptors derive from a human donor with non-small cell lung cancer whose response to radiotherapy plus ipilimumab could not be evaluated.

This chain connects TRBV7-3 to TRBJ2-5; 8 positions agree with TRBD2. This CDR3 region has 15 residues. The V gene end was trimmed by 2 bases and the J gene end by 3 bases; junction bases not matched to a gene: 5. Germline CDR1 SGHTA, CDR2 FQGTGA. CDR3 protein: CASSLYGLAEETQYF. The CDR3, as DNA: TGTGCCAGCAGCTTATACGGACTAGCCGAAGAGACCCAGTACTTC.

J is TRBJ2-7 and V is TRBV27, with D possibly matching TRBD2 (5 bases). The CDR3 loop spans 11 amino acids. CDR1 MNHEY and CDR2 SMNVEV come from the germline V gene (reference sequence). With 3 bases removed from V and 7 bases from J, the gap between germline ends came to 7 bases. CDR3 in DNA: TGTGCCAGCAGTTTTTCGGGGGAGCAGTACTTC. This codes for CASSFSGEQYF.

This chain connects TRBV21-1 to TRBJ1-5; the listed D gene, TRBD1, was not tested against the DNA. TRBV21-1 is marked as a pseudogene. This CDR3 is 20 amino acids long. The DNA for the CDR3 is TGTGCCAGCAAACCGGACAGGGGGCGCGGGGAAGCGAATAGCAATCAGCCCCAGCATTTT. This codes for CASKPDRGRGEANSNQPQHF.

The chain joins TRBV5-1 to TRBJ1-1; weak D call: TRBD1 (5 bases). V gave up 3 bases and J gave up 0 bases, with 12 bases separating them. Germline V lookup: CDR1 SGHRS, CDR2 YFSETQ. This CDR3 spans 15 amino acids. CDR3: CASSSQTAMNTEAFF. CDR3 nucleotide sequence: TGCGCCAGCAGCTCCCAGACAGCGATGAACACTGAAGCTTTCTTT.

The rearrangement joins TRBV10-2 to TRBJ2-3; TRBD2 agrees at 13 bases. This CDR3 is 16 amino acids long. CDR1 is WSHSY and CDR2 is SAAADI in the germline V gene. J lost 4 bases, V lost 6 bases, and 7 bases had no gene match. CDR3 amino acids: CASRKLAGGRADTQYF. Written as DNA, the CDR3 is TGCGCCAGCAGGAAACTAGCGGGAGGGCGGGCAGATACGCAGTATTTT.

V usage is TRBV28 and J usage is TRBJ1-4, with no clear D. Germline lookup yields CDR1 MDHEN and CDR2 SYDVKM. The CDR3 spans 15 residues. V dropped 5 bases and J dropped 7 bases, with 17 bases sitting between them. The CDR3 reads CASSTPGLGGEKLFF. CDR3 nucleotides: TGTGCCAGCAGTACCCCGGGGTTAGGCGGTGAAAAACTGTTTTTT.

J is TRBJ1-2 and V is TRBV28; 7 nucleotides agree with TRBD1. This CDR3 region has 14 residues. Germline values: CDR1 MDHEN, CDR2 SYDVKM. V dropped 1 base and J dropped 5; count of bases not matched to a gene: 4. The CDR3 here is CASSLSPTGYGYTF. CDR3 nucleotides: TGTGCCAGCAGTTTATCGCCGACAGGGTATGGCTACACCTTC.

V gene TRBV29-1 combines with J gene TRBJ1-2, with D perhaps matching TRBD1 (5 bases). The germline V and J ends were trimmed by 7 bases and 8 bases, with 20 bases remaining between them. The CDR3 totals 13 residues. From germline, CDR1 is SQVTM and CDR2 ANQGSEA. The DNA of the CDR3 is TGCAGCGCCATGGAAGCGGGAAGGGACGGCTACACCTTC. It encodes CSAMEAGRDGYTF.

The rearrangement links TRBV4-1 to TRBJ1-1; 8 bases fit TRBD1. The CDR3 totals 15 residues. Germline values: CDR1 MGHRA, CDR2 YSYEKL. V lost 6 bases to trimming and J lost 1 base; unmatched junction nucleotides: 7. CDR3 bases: TGCGCCAGCAGACTAGGACAGGGAGCGAACACTGAAGCTTTCTTT. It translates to CASRLGQGANTEAFF.

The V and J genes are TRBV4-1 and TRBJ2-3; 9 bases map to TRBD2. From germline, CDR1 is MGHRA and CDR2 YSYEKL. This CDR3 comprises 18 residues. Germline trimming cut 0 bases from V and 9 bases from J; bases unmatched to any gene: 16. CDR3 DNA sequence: TGCGCCAGCAGCCAAGAGATGCGCGGGGGGGCCGGTGGCGGCACGCAGTATTTT. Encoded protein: CASSQEMRGGAGGGTQYF.

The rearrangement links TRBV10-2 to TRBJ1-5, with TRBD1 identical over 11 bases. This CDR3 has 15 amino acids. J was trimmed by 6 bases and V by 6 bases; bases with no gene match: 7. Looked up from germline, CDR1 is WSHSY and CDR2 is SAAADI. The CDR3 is CASSPRTGGSQPQHF. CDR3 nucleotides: TGCGCCAGCAGCCCTAGGACAGGGGGCAGTCAGCCCCAGCATTTT.

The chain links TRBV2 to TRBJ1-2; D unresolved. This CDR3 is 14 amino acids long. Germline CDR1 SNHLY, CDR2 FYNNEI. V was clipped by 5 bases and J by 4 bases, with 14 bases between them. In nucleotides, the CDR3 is TGTGCCAGCAGTCGGACCGGGGTACCCTATGGCTACACCTTC. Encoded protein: CASSRTGVPYGYTF. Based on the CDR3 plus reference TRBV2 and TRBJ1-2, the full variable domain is EPEVTQTPSHQVTQMGQEVILRCVPISNHLYFYWYRQILGQKVEFLVSFYNNEISEKSEIFDDQFSVERPDGSNFTLKIRSTKLEDSAMYFCASSRTGVPYGYTFGSGTRLTVV.

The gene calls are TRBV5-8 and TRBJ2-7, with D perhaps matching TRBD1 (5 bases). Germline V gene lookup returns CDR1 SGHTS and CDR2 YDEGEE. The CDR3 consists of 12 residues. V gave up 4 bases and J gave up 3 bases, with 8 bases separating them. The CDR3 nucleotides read TGTGCCAGCAGCCCCAGGGTCTACGAGCAGTACTTC. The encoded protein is CASSPRVYEQYF.

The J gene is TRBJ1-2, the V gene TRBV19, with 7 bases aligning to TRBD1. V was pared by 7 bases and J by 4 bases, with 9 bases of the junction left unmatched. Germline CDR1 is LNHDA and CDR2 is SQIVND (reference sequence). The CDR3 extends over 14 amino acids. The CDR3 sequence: CASTQGQPFYGYTF. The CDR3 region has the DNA TGTGCCAGTACCCAGGGACAGCCCTTCTATGGCTACACCTTC.

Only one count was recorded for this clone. The CDR3 sequence is CASSSSRTGTYEQYF. CDR3 nucleotide sequence: TGTGCCAGCAGTTCCTCCCGGACAGGGACCTACGAGCAGTACTTC. The rearrangement links TRBV28 to TRBJ2-7, with 8 bases identical to TRBD1. The CDR3 has 15 residues. CDR1 is MDHEN, CDR2 SYDVKM, per germline. The J segment lost 2 bases and the V segment lost 4 bases, leaving 7 bases of the junction unmatched. Full variable domain (outside the CDR3, taken from reference TRBV28 and TRBJ2-7): DVKVTQSSRYLVKRTGEKVFLECVQDMDHENMFWYRQDPGLGLRLIYFSYDVKMKEKGDIPEGYSVSREKKERFSLILESASTNQTSMYLCASSSSRTGTYEQYFGPGTRLTVT.

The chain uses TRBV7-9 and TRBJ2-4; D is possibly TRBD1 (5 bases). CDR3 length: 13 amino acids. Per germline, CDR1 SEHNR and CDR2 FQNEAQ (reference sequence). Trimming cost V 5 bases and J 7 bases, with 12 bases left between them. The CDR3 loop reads CASSNQGWNIQYF. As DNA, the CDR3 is TGTGCCAGCAGCAACCAGGGTTGGAACATTCAGTACTTC.

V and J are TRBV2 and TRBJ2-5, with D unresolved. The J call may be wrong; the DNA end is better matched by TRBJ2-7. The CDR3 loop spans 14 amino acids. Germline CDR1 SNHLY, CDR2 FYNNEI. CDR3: CPQSGPLCNYEQYF. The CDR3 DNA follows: TGTCCACAATCTGGTCCCCTCTGCAACTACGAGCAGTACTTC.

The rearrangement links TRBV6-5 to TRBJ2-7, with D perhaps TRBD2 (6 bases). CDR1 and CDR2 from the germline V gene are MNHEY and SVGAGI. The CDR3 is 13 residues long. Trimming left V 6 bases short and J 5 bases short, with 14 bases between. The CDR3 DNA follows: TGTGCCAGCAGGGAGGGAAGAGAAAACGAGCAGTACTTC. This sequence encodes CASREGRENEQYF.

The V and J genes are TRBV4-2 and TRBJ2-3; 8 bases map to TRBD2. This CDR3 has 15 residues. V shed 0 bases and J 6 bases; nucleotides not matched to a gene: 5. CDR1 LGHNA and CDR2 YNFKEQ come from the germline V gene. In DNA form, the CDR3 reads TGTGCCAGCAGCCAAGACGGAACTAGCGGTGATACGCAGTATTTT. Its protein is CASSQDGTSGDTQYF.

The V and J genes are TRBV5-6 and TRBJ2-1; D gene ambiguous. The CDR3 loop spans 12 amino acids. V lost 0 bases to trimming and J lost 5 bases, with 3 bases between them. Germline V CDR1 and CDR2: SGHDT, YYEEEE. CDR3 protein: CASSLGHNEQFF. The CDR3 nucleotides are TGTGCCAGCAGCTTGGGGCACAATGAGCAGTTCTTC. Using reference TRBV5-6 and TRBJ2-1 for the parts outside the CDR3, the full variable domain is DAGVTQSPTHLIKTRGQQVTLRCSPKSGHDTVSWYQQALGQGPQFIFQYYEEEERQRGNFPDRFSGHQFPNYSSELNVNALLLGDSALYLCASSLGHNEQFFGPGTRLTVL.

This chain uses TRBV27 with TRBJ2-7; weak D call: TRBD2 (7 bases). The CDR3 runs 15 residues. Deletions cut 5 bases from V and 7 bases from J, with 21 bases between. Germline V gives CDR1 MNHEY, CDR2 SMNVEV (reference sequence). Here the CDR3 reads CASSPLLAGAFEQYF. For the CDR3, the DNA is TGTGCCAGCAGTCCTCTTTTGGCGGGGGCATTTGAGCAGTACTTC.

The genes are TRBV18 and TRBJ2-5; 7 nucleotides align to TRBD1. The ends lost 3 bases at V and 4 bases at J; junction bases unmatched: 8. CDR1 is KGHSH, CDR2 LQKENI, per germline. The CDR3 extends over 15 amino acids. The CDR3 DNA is TGTGCCAGCTCACCCGCCGGGACAGAGGGAGAGACCCAGTACTTC. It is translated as CASSPAGTEGETQYF. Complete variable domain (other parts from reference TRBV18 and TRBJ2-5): NAGVMQNPRHLVRRRGQEARLRCSPMKGHSHVYWYRQLPEEGLKFMVYLQKENIIDESGMPKERFSAEFPKEGPSILRIQQVVRGDSAAYFCASSPAGTEGETQYFGPGTRLLVL.

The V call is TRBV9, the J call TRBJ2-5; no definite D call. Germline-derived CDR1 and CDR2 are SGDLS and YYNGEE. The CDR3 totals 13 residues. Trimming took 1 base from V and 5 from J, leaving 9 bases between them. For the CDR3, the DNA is TGTGCCAGCAGCGTATCCTACTCGGAGACCCAGTACTTC. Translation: CASSVSYSETQYF. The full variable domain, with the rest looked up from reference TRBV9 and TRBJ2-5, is DSGVTQTPKHLITATGQRVTLRCSPRSGDLSVYWYQQSLDQGLQFLIQYYNGEERAKGNILERFSAQQFPDLHSELNLSSLELGDSALYFCASSVSYSETQYFGPGTRLLVL.

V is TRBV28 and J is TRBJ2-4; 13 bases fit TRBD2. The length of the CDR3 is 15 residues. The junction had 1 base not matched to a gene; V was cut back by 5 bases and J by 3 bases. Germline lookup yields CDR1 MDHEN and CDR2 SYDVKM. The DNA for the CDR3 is TGTGCCAGCAGTAGGACTAGCGGGAGCAAAAACATTCAGTACTTC. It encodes CASSRTSGSKNIQYF.

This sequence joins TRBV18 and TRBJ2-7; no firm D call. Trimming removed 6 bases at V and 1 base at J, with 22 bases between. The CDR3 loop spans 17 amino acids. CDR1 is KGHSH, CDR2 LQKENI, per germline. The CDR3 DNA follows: TGTGCCAGCTCCCTCAGGTCGTCGGCAGCCAATTCCTACGAGCAGTACTTC. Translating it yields CASSLRSSAANSYEQYF. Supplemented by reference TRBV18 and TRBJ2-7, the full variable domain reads NAGVMQNPRHLVRRRGQEARLRCSPMKGHSHVYWYRQLPEEGLKFMVYLQKENIIDESGMPKERFSAEFPKEGPSILRIQQVVRGDSAAYFCASSLRSSAANSYEQYFGPGTRLTVT.

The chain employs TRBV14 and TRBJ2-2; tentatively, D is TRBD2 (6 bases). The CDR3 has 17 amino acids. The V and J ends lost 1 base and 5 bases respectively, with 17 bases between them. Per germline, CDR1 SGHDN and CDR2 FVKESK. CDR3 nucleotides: TGTGCCAGCAGCCAAGGCCCTAAGTCCGGGGGTACCGGGGAGCTGTTTTTT. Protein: CASSQGPKSGGTGELFF.